Included here is one T cell receptor beta chain sequence, with context. The antigen is undetermined. The sample originates from a study of T cell responses to AZD1222 COVID-19 vaccine. Study observations and caveats: Baseline serology detected seropositivity in only a handful of AZD1222 recipients. Spike was spanned by vaccine-associated CD4 TCRs, with dominance at 160-218 and 743-854.

The analysis combined second doses at about 4 or about 12 weeks. Trimming shortened V by 0 bases and J by 3 bases, and 10 bases separated the two germline ends. Germline assignment: CDR1 LGHNA and CDR2 YNFKEQ. The length of the CDR3 is 15 residues. Assay used: immunoSEQ multiplex PCR; TCRdb lists only in-frame clones, some missing. Among around 130,000 clones listed, roughly nine tenths were seen once. The genes are TRBV4-2 and TRBJ2-3; D uncertain. The source material was peripheral blood, sampled 28 days after the second AZD1222 dose. This sequence was found in an adult who received the AZD1222 COVID-19 vaccine. The CDR3 DNA follows: TGTGCCAGCAGCCAAGATTTCCGCGTAACAGATACGCAGTATTTT. Translating it yields CASSQDFRVTDTQYF.